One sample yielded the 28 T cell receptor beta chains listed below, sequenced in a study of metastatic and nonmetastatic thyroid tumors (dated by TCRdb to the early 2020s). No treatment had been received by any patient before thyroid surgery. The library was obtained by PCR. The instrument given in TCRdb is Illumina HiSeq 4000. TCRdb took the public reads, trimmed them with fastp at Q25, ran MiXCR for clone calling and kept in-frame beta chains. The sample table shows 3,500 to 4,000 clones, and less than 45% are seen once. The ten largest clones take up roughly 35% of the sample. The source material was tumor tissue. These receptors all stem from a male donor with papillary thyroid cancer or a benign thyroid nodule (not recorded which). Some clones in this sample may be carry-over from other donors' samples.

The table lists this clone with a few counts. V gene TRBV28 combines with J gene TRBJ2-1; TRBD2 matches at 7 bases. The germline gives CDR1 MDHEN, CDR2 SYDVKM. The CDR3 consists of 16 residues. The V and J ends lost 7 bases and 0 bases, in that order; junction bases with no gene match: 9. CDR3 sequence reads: CASNSPTSSSYNEQFF. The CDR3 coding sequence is TGTGCCAGCAACTCGCCGACTAGCTCCTCCTACAATGAGCAGTTCTTC.

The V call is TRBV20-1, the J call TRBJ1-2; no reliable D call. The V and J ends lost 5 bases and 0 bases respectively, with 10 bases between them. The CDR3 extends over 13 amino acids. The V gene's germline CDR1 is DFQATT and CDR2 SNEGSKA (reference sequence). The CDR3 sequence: CSASNPTNYGYTF. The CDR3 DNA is TGCAGTGCTTCCAACCCGACTAACTATGGCTACACCTTC.

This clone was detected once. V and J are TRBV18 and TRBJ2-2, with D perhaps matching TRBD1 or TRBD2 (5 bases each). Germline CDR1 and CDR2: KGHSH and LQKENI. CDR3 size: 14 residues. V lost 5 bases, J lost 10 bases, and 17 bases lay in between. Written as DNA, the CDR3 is TGTGCCAGCTCATATTCCGGGGCCCGTGAGGAGCTGTTTTTT. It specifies CASSYSGAREELFF. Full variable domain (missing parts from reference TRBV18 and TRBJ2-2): NAGVMQNPRHLVRRRGQEARLRCSPMKGHSHVYWYRQLPEEGLKFMVYLQKENIIDESGMPKERFSAEFPKEGPSILRIQQVVRGDSAAYFCASSYSGAREELFFGEGSRLTVL.

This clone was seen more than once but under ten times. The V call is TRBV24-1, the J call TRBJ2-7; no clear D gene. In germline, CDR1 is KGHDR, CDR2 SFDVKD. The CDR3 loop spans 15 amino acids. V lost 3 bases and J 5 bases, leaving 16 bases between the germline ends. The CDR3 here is CATSDGRMGDDEQYF. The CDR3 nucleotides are TGTGCCACCAGTGATGGTCGGATGGGTGACGACGAGCAGTACTTC.

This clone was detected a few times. The CDR3 DNA reads as TGTGCCACCAGTGAATCCTTGGGGGGGCCCGGGGAGCTGTTTTTT. It translates to CATSESLGGPGELFF. This sequence joins TRBV24-1 and TRBJ2-2, with D possibly TRBD2 on 7 matching bases. The CDR3 is 15 amino acids. From germline, CDR1 is KGHDR and CDR2 SFDVKD. V lost 4 bases and J 6 bases, leaving 14 bases between the germline ends.

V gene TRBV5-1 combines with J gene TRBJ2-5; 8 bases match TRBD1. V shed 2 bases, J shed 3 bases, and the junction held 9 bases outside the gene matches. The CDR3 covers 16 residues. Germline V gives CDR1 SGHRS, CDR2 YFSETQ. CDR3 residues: CASSFKGRGLEETQYF. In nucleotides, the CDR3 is TGCGCCAGCAGCTTTAAGGGCAGGGGGCTAGAAGAGACCCAGTACTTC.

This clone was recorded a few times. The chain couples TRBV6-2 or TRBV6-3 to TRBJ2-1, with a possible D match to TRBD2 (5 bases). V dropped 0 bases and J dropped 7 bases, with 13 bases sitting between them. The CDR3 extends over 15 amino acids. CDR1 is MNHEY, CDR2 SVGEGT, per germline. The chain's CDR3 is CASSYSGGPSNEQFF. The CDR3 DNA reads TGTGCCAGCAGTTACTCGGGCGGGCCCTCGAATGAGCAGTTCTTC.

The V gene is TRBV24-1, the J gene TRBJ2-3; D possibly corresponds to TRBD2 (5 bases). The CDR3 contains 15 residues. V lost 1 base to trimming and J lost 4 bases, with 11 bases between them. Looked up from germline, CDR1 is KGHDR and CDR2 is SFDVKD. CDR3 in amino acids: CATSDFEGTSDTQYF. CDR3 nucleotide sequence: TGTGCCACCAGTGATTTTGAGGGTACCTCAGATACGCAGTATTTT.

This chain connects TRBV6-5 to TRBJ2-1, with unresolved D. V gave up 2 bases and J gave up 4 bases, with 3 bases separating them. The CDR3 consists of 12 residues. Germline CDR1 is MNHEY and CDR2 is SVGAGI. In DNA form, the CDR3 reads TGTGCCAGCAGTTACGGGTACAATGAGCAGTTCTTC. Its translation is CASSYGYNEQFF.

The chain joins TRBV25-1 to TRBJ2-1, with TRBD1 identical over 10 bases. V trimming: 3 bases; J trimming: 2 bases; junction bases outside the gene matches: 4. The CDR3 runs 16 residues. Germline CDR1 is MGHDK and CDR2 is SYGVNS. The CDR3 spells CASSDNDRGPYNEQFF. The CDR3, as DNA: TGTGCCAGCAGTGATAACGACAGGGGGCCCTACAATGAGCAGTTCTTC.

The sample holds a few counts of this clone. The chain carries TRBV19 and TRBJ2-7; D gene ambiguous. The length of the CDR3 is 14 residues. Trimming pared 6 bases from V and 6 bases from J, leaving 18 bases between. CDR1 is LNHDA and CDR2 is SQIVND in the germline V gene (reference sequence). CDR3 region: CASSQLVDFGEQYF. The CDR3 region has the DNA TGTGCCAGTAGCCAATTGGTTGATTTCGGCGAGCAGTACTTC.

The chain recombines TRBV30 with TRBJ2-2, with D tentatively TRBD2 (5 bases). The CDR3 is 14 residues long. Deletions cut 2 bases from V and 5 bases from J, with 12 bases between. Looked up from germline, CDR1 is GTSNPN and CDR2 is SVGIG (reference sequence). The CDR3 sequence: CAWSSGLSTGELFF. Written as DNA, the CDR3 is TGTGCCTGGAGTAGCGGCCTCAGTACCGGGGAGCTGTTTTTT.

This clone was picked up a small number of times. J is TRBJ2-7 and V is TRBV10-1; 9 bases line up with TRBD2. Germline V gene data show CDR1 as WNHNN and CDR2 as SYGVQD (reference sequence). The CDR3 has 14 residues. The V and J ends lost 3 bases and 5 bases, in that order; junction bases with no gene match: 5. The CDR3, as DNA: TGCGCCAGCAGTGATGGGCGGGAGGGAGACGAGCAGTACTTC. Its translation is CASSDGREGDEQYF.

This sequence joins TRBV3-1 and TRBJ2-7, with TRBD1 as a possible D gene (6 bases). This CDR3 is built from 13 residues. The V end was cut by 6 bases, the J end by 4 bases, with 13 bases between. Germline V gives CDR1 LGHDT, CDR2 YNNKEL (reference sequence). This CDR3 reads CASSRTEGYEQYF. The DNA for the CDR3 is TGTGCCAGCAGTAGGACAGAGGGTTACGAGCAGTACTTC.

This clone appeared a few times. The chain's CDR3 is CASSYRPPGLASYNEQFF. As DNA, the CDR3 is TGTGCCAGCAGTTACCGGCCGCCTGGACTAGCATCTTACAATGAGCAGTTCTTC. The chain employs TRBV6-2 or TRBV6-3 and TRBJ2-1; 8 bases match TRBD2. This CDR3 has 18 residues. The V gene's germline CDR1 is MNHEY and CDR2 SVGEGT. J gave up 4 bases and V 2 bases, and 13 bases lay outside the gene matches.

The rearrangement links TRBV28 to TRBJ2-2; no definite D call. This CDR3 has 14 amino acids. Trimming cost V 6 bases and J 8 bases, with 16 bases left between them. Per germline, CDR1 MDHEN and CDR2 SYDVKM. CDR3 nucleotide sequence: TGTGCCAGCAGCCGAACGAGTGCAGCGGGGGAGCTGTTTTTT. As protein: CASSRTSAAGELFF.

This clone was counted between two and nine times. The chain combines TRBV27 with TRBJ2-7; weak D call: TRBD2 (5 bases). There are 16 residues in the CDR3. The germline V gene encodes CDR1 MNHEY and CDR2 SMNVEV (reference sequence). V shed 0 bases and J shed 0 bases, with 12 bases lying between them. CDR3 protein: CASSLSPGLSSYEQYF. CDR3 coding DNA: TGTGCCAGCAGTTTATCCCCTGGACTCAGCTCCTACGAGCAGTACTTC.

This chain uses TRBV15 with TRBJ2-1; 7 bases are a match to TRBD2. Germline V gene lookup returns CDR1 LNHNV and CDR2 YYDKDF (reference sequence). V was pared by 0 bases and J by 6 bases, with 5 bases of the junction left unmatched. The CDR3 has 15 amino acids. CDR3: CATSRDGDYFNEQFF. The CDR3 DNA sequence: TGTGCCACCAGCAGAGATGGGGACTACTTCAATGAGCAGTTCTTC.

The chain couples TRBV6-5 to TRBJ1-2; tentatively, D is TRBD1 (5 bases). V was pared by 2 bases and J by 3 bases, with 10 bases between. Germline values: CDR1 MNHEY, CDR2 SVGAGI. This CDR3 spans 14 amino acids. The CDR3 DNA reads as TGTGCCAGCAGTTACAAAGGGACTGACTATGGCTACACCTTC. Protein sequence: CASSYKGTDYGYTF.

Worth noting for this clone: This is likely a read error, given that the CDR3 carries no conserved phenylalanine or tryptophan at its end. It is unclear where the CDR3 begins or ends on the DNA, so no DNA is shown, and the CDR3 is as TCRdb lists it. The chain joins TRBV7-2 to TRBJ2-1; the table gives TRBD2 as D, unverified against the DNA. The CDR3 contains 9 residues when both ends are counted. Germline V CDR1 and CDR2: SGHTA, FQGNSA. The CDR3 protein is CASSSIIAG.

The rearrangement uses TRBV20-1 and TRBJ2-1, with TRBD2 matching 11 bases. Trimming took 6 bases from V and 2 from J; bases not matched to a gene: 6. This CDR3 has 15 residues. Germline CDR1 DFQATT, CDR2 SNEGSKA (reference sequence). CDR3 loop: CSAIRLAGTYNEQFF. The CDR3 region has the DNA TGCAGTGCCATACGACTAGCGGGGACCTACAATGAGCAGTTCTTC.

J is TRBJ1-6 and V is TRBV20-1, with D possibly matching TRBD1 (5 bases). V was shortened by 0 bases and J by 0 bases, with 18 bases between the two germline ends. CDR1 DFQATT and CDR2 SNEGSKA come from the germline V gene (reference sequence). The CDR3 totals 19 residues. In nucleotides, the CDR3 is TGCAGTGCTAGAGATAGGCAGGGAGGGAGTTTCTCCTATAATTCACCCCTCCACTTT. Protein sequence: CSARDRQGGSFSYNSPLHF.

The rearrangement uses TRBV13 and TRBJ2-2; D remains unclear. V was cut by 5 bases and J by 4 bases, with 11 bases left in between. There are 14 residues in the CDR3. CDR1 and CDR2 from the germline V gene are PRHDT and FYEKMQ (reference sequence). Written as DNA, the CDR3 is TGTGCCAGCAGCACACAGAGACTCACCGGGGAGCTGTTTTTT. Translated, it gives CASSTQRLTGELFF.

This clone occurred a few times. The CDR3 protein is CASSFYDQPQHF. The CDR3 DNA follows: TGTGCCAGCAGTTTTTACGATCAGCCCCAGCATTTT. The chain joins TRBV12-3 or TRBV12-4 to TRBJ1-5; no reliable D call. V was clipped by 3 bases and J by 5 bases, with 5 bases between them. This CDR3 contains 12 residues.

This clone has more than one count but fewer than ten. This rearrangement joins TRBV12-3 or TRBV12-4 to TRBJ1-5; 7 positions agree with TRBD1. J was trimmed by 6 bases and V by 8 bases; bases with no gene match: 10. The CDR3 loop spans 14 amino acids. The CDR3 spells CASSTGGGPQPQHF. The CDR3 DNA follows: TGTGCCAGCTCTACCGGAGGGGGCCCTCAGCCCCAGCATTTT.

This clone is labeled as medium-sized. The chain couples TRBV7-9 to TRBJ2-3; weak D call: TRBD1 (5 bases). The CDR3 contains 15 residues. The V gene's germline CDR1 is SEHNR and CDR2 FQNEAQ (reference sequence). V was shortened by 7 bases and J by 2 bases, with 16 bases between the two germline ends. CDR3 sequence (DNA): TGTGCCAGCACCCCTGGGGCGGCCACCACAGATACGCAGTATTTT. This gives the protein CASTPGAATTDTQYF.

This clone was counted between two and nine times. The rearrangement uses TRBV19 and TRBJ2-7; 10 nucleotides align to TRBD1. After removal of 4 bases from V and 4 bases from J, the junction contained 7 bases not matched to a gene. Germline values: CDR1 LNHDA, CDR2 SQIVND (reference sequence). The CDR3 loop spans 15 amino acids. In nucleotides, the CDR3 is TGTGCCAGTAGTAGCATGACAGGGGGCTTTTACGAGCAGTACTTC. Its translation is CASSSMTGGFYEQYF.

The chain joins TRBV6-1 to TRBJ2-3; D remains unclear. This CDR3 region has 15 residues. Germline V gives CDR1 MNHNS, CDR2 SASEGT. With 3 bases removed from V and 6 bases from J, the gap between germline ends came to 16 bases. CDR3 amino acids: CASSEETGSWDTQYF. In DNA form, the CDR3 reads TGTGCCAGCAGTGAGGAAACCGGTAGCTGGGATACGCAGTATTTT.